The 30 T cell receptor beta chains below were found in one sample sequenced in a study of shared clonotypes between healthy human individuals. The protocol was immunoSEQ multiplex PCR, while the TCRdb copy is restricted to in-frame clones and leaves out a portion. The sample holds fewer than 1.4 million clones, 78% seen once. Sequenced: memory CD4+ T cells from PBMCs. Subset given: CD45RA-negative fraction. The receptors here all came from a man aged 18 to 35 in good health. Some clones in this sample may be carry-over from other donors' samples.

The chain combines TRBV11-2 with TRBJ2-7, with D perhaps TRBD1 (5 bases). Between the trimmed V and J ends, which lost 3 bases and 2 bases, there was a span of 11 bases. The CDR3 runs 14 residues. Germline values: CDR1 SGHAT, CDR2 FQNNGV. The CDR3 here is CASSFFETAYEQYF. The CDR3 DNA sequence: TGTGCCAGCAGCTTTTTTGAGACAGCCTACGAGCAGTACTTC. The full variable domain, with the rest looked up from reference TRBV11-2 and TRBJ2-7, is EAGVAQSPRYKIIEKRQSVAFWCNPISGHATLYWYQQILGQGPKLLIQFQNNGVVDDSQLPKDRFSAERLKGVDSTLKIQPAKLEDSAVYLCASSFFETAYEQYFGPGTRLTVT.

This clone was detected many times. The chain links TRBV5-4 to TRBJ2-1; a possible D gene is TRBD2 (5 bases). The germline V gene encodes CDR1 SGHNT and CDR2 YYREEE (reference sequence). V shed 3 bases and J shed 7 bases, with 14 bases lying between them. The CDR3 has 14 residues. This CDR3 is CASSSGGHGNEQFF. The CDR3 nucleotides are TGTGCCAGCAGCTCAGGCGGGCATGGAAATGAGCAGTTCTTC.

The V call is TRBV28, the J call TRBJ2-1; no firm D call. Germline CDR1 MDHEN, CDR2 SYDVKM. The V end was cut by 6 bases, the J end by 0 bases, with 9 bases between. This CDR3 has 14 amino acids. CDR3 in amino acids: CASRLESSYNEQFF. CDR3 nucleotide sequence: TGTGCCAGCAGATTGGAGAGCTCCTACAATGAGCAGTTCTTC. The full variable domain, completed using reference TRBV28 and TRBJ2-1, is DVKVTQSSRYLVKRTGEKVFLECVQDMDHENMFWYRQDPGLGLRLIYFSYDVKMKEKGDIPEGYSVSREKKERFSLILESASTNQTSMYLCASRLESSYNEQFFGPGTRLTVL.

The rearrangement links TRBV27 to TRBJ2-3, with unresolved D. Germline assignment: CDR1 MNHEY and CDR2 SMNVEV (reference sequence). The CDR3 runs 14 residues. V lost 0 bases, J lost 1 base, and 5 bases lay in between. The CDR3 loop is CASSLSARTDTQYF. In nucleotides, the CDR3 is TGTGCCAGCAGTTTATCCGCCCGCACAGATACGCAGTATTTT.

Details on this clone: Other DNA sequences in this sample translate to the same CDR3. The gene calls are TRBV14 and TRBJ2-5, with D unclear. V was shortened by 1 base and J by 5 bases, with 8 bases between the two germline ends. The CDR3 is 13 residues long. Looked up from germline, CDR1 is SGHDN and CDR2 is FVKESK. The CDR3 DNA sequence: TGTGCCAGCAGCCAAGGGTTGGGGGAGACCCAGTACTTC. Its translation is CASSQGLGETQYF.

The genes are TRBV7-8 and TRBJ1-5; D is unclear. The V gene lost 5 bases and the J gene lost 7 bases, with 18 bases spanning the gap. There are 15 residues in the CDR3. Germline V gene sequence: CDR1 SGHVS, CDR2 FQNEAQ. The CDR3 DNA reads as TGTGCCAGCAGCCCTAATCAAGCTGGGATACAGCCCCAGCATTTT. Encoded protein: CASSPNQAGIQPQHF.

With regard to this clone: Within the sample, other DNA sequences also encode this same CDR3. V is TRBV7-3 and J is TRBJ2-2, with 11 nucleotides matching TRBD2. V lost 4 bases, J lost 4 bases, and 2 bases stayed unmatched. The CDR3 is 15 residues long. Germline CDR1 SGHTA, CDR2 FQGTGA. CDR3 loop: CASSSGLAGTGELFF. CDR3 DNA: TGTGCCAGCAGCTCCGGACTAGCGGGCACCGGGGAGCTGTTTTTT.

The chain employs TRBV7-6 and TRBJ2-3; the D is unclear. V lost 1 base to trimming and J lost 11 bases, with 7 bases between them. Germline CDR1 and CDR2: SGHVS and FNYEAQ. The CDR3 sequence is 11 residues long. CDR3 coding DNA: TGTGCCAGCAGCTTAGATGCGAAGCAGTATTTT. Translated: CASSLDAKQYF.

Worth noting for this clone: This clone may be a read error of a much larger clone one base away. This sequence joins TRBV4-2 and TRBJ2-1, with D possibly TRBD2 on 5 matching bases. Germline assignment: CDR1 LGHNA and CDR2 YNFKEQ. The CDR3 spans 13 residues. CDR3 nucleotide sequence: TGTGTCAGCAGCCTAGCTCGGGCAAATGAGCAGTTCTTC. It encodes CVSSLARANEQFF.

V gene TRBV6-6 combines with J gene TRBJ2-7, with 8 nucleotides matching TRBD1. Germline V lookup: CDR1 MNHNY, CDR2 SVGAGI (reference sequence). With V trimmed by 1 base and J by 5 bases, 7 bases remained unmatched. The CDR3 loop spans 15 amino acids. The CDR3, as DNA: TGTGCCAGCAGTTACTTGGCAGGGGGCGCGGACGAGCAGTACTTC. This translates into CASSYLAGGADEQYF.

The V and J genes are TRBV5-1 and TRBJ2-3; D might be TRBD2 (5 bases). This CDR3 comprises 15 residues. V was clipped by 3 bases and J by 2 bases, with 13 bases between them. Germline V gene sequence: CDR1 SGHRS, CDR2 YFSETQ. CDR3 loop: CASSSIPGNTDTQYF. The CDR3 DNA sequence: TGCGCCAGCAGCTCCATCCCCGGGAACACAGATACGCAGTATTTT.

The genes are TRBV9 and TRBJ2-5, with no clear D. The V gene's germline CDR1 is SGDLS and CDR2 YYNGEE. The CDR3 has 14 residues. V gave up 6 bases and J gave up 5 bases, with 17 bases separating them. Here the CDR3 DNA reads TGTGCCAGCACCCCCGACCCGGGTGTGGAGACCCAGTACTTC. It translates to CASTPDPGVETQYF.

This clone occurred a few times. This chain connects TRBV18 to TRBJ1-5; D remains unclear. Germline assignment: CDR1 KGHSH and CDR2 LQKENI. The CDR3 is 15 residues long. V was trimmed by 3 bases and J by 7 bases, leaving 16 bases between them. The CDR3 DNA is TGTGCCAGCTCACCGGGCAGCAACGGCCGGCAGCCCCAGCATTTT. As protein: CASSPGSNGRQPQHF. The variable domain in full, with the rest retrieved from reference TRBV18 and TRBJ1-5, is NAGVMQNPRHLVRRRGQEARLRCSPMKGHSHVYWYRQLPEEGLKFMVYLQKENIIDESGMPKERFSAEFPKEGPSILRIQQVVRGDSAAYFCASSPGSNGRQPQHFGDGTRLSIL.

This clone was found a few times. The genes are TRBV28 and TRBJ2-4; 11 bases agree with TRBD2. Germline V gene lookup returns CDR1 MDHEN and CDR2 SYDVKM. The V segment lost 5 bases and the J segment 4 bases; nucleotides outside the gene matches: 10. This CDR3 region has 17 residues. The CDR3 is CASSRFGTSGQKNIQYF. The CDR3, as DNA: TGTGCCAGCAGTCGATTCGGGACTAGCGGACAAAAAAACATTCAGTACTTC.

For this clone: This may stem from a read error, because a much larger clone lies one nucleotide away. This chain uses TRBV5-6 with TRBJ2-6, with D unresolved. The V gene's germline CDR1 is SGHDT and CDR2 YYEEEE. V was trimmed by 2 bases and J by 0 bases, leaving 6 bases between them. This CDR3 comprises 15 residues. For the CDR3, the DNA is TGTGCCAGCAGCTTAGGGTTCTCTGGGGCCAACGTCCTGACTTTC. Residues: CASSLGFSGANVLTF.

This chain links TRBV30 with TRBJ2-4, with TRBD2 as a possible D gene (6 bases). The germline CDR1 and CDR2 sequences are GTSNPN and SVGIG (reference sequence). Trimming removed 5 bases at V and 3 bases at J, with 8 bases between. CDR3 length: 12 amino acids. As DNA, the CDR3 is TGTGCCTGGTCGGGGGACAAAAACATTCAGTACTTC. Translation gives CAWSGDKNIQYF. Full variable domain (rest looked up from reference TRBV30 and TRBJ2-4): SQTIHQWPATLVQPVGSPLSLECTVEGTSNPNLYWYRQAAGRGLQLLFYSVGIGQISSEVPQNLSASRPQDRQFILSSKKLLLSDSGFYLCAWSGDKNIQYFGAGTRLSVL.

In this sample, this clone turned up a few times. The chain joins TRBV18 to TRBJ1-5, with D maybe TRBD1 (5 bases). Germline loops: CDR1 KGHSH, CDR2 LQKENI. The CDR3 sequence is 13 residues long. Trimming left V 3 bases short and J 5 bases short, with 8 bases between. This chain's CDR3 is CASSPTEDQPQHF. CDR3 DNA sequence: TGTGCCAGCTCACCGACAGAGGATCAGCCCCAGCATTTT.

The chain recombines TRBV9 with TRBJ2-7; possible D gene TRBD2, 6 bases. Germline-derived CDR1 and CDR2 are SGDLS and YYNGEE. This CDR3 has 13 residues. The germline V and J ends were trimmed by 3 bases and 4 bases, with 11 bases remaining between them. The DNA of the CDR3 is TGTGCCAGCAGCGACGGGGGTGCATACGAGCAGTACTTC. It codes for CASSDGGAYEQYF.

In this sample, this clone turned up a few times. The rearrangement joins TRBV19 to TRBJ2-1; the D is unclear. This CDR3 has 13 amino acids. V lost 4 bases and J 8 bases, leaving 12 bases between the germline ends. Germline CDR1 and CDR2: LNHDA and SQIVND (reference sequence). This CDR3 is CASSRWGSDEQFF. As DNA, the CDR3 is TGTGCCAGTAGTAGGTGGGGTTCGGATGAGCAGTTCTTC.

Only one count was recorded for this clone. The rearrangement joins TRBV28 to TRBJ2-7; the match to TRBD2 covers 13 bases. The CDR3 runs 15 residues. Trimming cost V 6 bases and J 4 bases; bases outside gene matches: 6. The V gene's germline CDR1 is MDHEN and CDR2 SYDVKM. The CDR3 DNA is TGTGCCAGCAGAACCCCGGGACTAGCGGGGTACGAGCAGTACTTC. Protein sequence: CASRTPGLAGYEQYF.

The chain joins TRBV28 to TRBJ2-3; 9 bases map to TRBD2. Germline values: CDR1 MDHEN, CDR2 SYDVKM. The CDR3 contains 16 residues. With V trimmed by 4 bases and J by 1 base, 6 bases remained unmatched. The DNA for the CDR3 is TGTGCCAGCAGTTCATTAGCGGGAGCCGGCACAGATACGCAGTATTTT. Its protein product is CASSSLAGAGTDTQYF.

The CDR3 loop reads CASSSPRRSGANVLTF. The CDR3 nucleotides are TGTGCCAGCAGCTCCCCTCGACGGTCTGGGGCCAACGTCCTGACTTTC. This rearrangement joins TRBV9 to TRBJ2-6; D unclear. The CDR3 has 16 amino acids. CDR1 is SGDLS, CDR2 YYNGEE, per germline. V lost 4 bases and J lost 1, with 12 bases in between.

This clone has only one observation. This rearrangement joins TRBV11-3 to TRBJ2-2, with a weak D call TRBD1 (5 bases). Trimming left V 3 bases short and J 5 bases short, with 7 bases between. CDR1 and CDR2 (germline): SGHNT, YENEEA. The CDR3 is 13 residues long. CDR3 amino acids: CASSFQGTGELFF. CDR3 nucleotide sequence: TGTGCCAGCAGCTTCCAGGGAACCGGGGAGCTGTTTTTT.

The chain employs TRBV28 and TRBJ1-5; 7 bases are shared with TRBD1. Per the germline V gene, CDR1 is MDHEN and CDR2 is SYDVKM. CDR3 length equals 15 residues. Germline trimming cut 3 bases from V and 6 bases from J; bases unmatched to any gene: 8. The DNA of the CDR3 is TGTGCCAGCAGTTTGAGTGTCAGGGGGATTCAGCCCCAGCATTTT. Its protein is CASSLSVRGIQPQHF.

The chain carries TRBV7-8 and TRBJ2-7; 7 bases agree with TRBD1. The CDR3 extends over 18 amino acids. V lost 5 bases, J lost 0 bases, and 16 bases stayed unmatched. Germline CDR1 is SGHVS and CDR2 is FQNEAQ. The CDR3 region has the DNA TGTGCCAGCAGCCGGGACCGCAACAGGGGTCAATTCTCCTACGAGCAGTACTTC. Translation gives CASSRDRNRGQFSYEQYF.

V gene TRBV5-1 combines with J gene TRBJ2-5; 13 bases fit TRBD2. CDR3 length: 15 amino acids. J lost 14 bases, V lost 4 bases, and 14 bases had no gene match. Per germline, CDR1 SGHRS and CDR2 YFSETQ. CDR3 coding DNA: TGCGCCAGCAGCGCCGACGGAACACTAGCGGGAGGGCCTTACTTC. Translation: CASSADGTLAGGPYF.

Regarding this clone: A far larger clone is one base from this, pointing to a likely read error. The chain combines TRBV13 with TRBJ1-2; 10 bases fit TRBD1. Trimming took 3 bases from V and 5 from J; bases not matched to a gene: 0. CDR1 and CDR2 (germline): PRHDT, FYEKMQ (reference sequence). The CDR3 consists of 13 residues. DNA of the CDR3: TGTGCCAGCAGCTTGGGACAGGGGTATGGCTACACCTTC. It codes for CASSLGQGYGYTF. The entire variable domain, with the rest obtained from reference TRBV13 and TRBJ1-2, is as follows: AAGVIQSPRHLIKEKRETATLKCYPIPRHDTVYWYQQGPGQDPQFLISFYEKMQSDKGSIPDRFSAQQFSDYHSELNMSSLELGDSALYFCASSLGQGYGYTFGSGTRLTVV.

The chain combines TRBV9 with TRBJ1-1; D is possibly TRBD1 (6 bases). The CDR3 is made up of 16 amino acids. V was trimmed by 3 bases and J by 4 bases, leaving 19 bases between them. CDR1 and CDR2 (germline): SGDLS, YYNGEE. CDR3 coding DNA: TGTGCCAGCAGCGCGCGGGCCCATCGAGGGGGCACTGAAGCTTTCTTT. It encodes CASSARAHRGGTEAFF.

CDR3 sequence: CASSSFSGRASYEQYF. The CDR3 DNA reads as TGTGCCAGCAGTTCCTTTAGCGGGAGGGCCTCCTACGAGCAGTACTTC. V is TRBV27 and J is TRBJ2-7; TRBD2 agrees at 11 bases. The ends lost 4 bases at V and 0 bases at J; junction bases unmatched: 5. Germline V gene sequence: CDR1 MNHEY, CDR2 SMNVEV (reference sequence). The CDR3 has 16 residues.

This clone has just one count. V and J are TRBV2 and TRBJ2-3, with TRBD2 identical over 9 bases. The J segment lost 9 bases and the V segment lost 4 bases, leaving 11 bases of the junction unmatched. CDR3 length equals 15 residues. Per the germline V gene, CDR1 is SNHLY and CDR2 is FYNNEI. In DNA form, the CDR3 reads TGTGCCAGCAGTGTAGGTAGCGGGAGTAAGGGCACGCAGTATTTT. Its protein is CASSVGSGSKGTQYF.